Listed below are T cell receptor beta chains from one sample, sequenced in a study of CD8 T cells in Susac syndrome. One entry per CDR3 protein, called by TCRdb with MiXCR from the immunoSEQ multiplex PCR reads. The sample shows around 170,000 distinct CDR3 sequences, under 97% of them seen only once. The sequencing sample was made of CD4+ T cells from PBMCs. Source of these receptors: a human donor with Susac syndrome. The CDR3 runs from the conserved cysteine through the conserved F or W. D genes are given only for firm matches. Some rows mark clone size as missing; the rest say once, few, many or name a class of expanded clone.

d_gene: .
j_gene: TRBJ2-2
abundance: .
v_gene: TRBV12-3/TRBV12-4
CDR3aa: CASSLEGELFF
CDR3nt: TGTGCCAGCAGTTTAGAGGGGGAGCTGTTTTTT

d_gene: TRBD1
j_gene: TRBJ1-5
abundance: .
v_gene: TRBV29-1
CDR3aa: CSVGGGGLGNQPQHF
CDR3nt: TGCAGCGTTGGGGGAGGGGGCCTGGGCAATCAGCCCCAGCATTTT

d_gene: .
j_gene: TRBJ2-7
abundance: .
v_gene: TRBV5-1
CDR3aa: CASSLWGGETTYEQYF
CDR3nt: TGCGCCAGCAGCTTGTGGGGGGGCGAAACCACCTACGAGCAGTACTTC

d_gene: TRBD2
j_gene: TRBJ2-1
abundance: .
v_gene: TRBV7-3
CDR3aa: CASSLRTSGLYNEQFF
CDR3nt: TGTGCCAGCAGCCTAAGGACTAGCGGGCTTTACAATGAGCAGTTCTTC

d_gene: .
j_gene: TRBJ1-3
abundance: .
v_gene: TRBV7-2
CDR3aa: CASSWRGNTIYF
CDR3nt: TGTGCCAGCAGCTGGAGAGGAAACACCATATATTTT

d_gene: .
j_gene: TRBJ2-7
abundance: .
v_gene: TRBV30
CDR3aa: CAWSVRLRGRALYEQYF
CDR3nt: TGTGCCTGGAGTGTAAGGCTCCGCGGGCGGGCGCTTTACGAGCAGTACTTC

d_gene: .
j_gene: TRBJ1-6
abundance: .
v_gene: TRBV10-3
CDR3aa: CAISEVLGSNSPLHF
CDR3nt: TGTGCCATCAGTGAGGTACTGGGAAGTAATTCACCCCTCCACTTT

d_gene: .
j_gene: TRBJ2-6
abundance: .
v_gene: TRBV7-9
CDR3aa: CASSPRVGANVLTF
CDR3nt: TGTGCCAGCAGTCCTAGGGTTGGGGCCAACGTCCTGACTTTC

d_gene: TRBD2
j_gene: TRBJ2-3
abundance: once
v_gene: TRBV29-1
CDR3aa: CSVEDGLATQYF
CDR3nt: TGCAGCGTTGAAGATGGACTAGCTACGCAGTATTTT

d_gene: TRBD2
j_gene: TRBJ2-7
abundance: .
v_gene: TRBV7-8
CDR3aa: CASSLVQRGGPSYEQYF
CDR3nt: TGTGCCAGCAGCTTAGTCCAGCGGGGGGGGCCTTCCTACGAGCAGTACTTC

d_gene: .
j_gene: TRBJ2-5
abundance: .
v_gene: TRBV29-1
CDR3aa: CSVEDWGPETQYF
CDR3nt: TGCAGCGTTGAAGACTGGGGGCCAGAGACTCAGTACTTC

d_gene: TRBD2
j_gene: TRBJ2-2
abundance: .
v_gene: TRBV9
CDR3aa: CASSALAGDNTGELFF
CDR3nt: TGTGCCAGCAGCGCCCTAGCGGGGGATAACACCGGGGAGCTGTTTTTT

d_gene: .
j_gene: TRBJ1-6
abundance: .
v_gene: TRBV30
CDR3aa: CAWSVYSLSGSSYNSPLHF
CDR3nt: TGTGCCTGGAGTGTTTACTCCCTTTCAGGGAGCTCCTATAATTCACCCCTCCACTTT

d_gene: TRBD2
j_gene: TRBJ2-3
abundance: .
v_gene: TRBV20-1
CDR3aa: CSARLAGGPTDTQYF
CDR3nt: TGCAGTGCTCGGCTAGCGGGGGGCCCCACAGATACGCAGTATTTT